A selection of T cell receptor beta chains follows, all from one sample in a study of cytomegalovirus exposure and HLA in healthy donors. Assay: immunoSEQ multiplex PCR; the TCRdb copy retains only in-frame clones and omits some. This table has 93,000 or so clones, around 66% appearing once. The specimen sequenced was PBMCs. The receptor set was obtained from a woman aged 45-65 years in good health and CMV-seronegative. Both conserved end residues are part of each CDR3.

j_call,v_call,cdr3_aa
TRBJ1-2,TRBV2,CASRDSFNYGYTF
TRBJ2-5,TRBV28,CASSLGGHGETQYF
TRBJ2-2,TRBV18,CASSPTGLNTGELFF
TRBJ2-3,TRBV7-9,CASSLEGGRADTQYF
TRBJ2-7,TRBV12-5,CASGLSGEQYF
TRBJ1-3,TRBV6-1,CASSEMRFAGNTIYF
TRBJ1-2,TRBV4-1,CASSQGALRGLAGYTF
TRBJ2-7,TRBV7-2,CASSRRDSRYEQYF
TRBJ2-7,TRBV7-2,CASSRTGSGYEQYF
TRBJ2-3,TRBV29-1,CSVRATASYTDTQYF
TRBJ2-2,TRBV7-8,CASSLVGNRVLAGELFF
TRBJ2-7,TRBV9,CASSLRPTGDEQYF
TRBJ2-3,TRBV7-9,CASSSGLDTQYF
TRBJ2-7,TRBV5-5,CASSLAGSGSYEQYF
TRBJ1-2,TRBV6-4,CASRPGQGAFSYGYTF
TRBJ1-2,TRBV12-1,CASSFVGRGELGYTF
TRBJ2-1,TRBV7-8,CASSKGPGTKGGYNEQFF
TRBJ2-6,TRBV6-1,CASRLSTGANVLTF
TRBJ1-2,TRBV25-1,CASSGQGAVGYTF
TRBJ1-3,TRBV5-1,CASSLGTSPGNTIYF
TRBJ1-2,TRBV10-3,CAISEGGGRNYGYTF
TRBJ2-5,TRBV5-1,CASSLGVASGGLSGETQYF
TRBJ2-3,TRBV6-4,CASSDSQGDTQYF